This T cell receptor (beta chain) was captured by sequencing in a study of cytomegalovirus exposure and HLA in healthy donors (dated by TCRdb to 2015 to 2018). Broadly, across the study: In an earlier analysis of under 750 of the donors, 276 Gb of sequence data and 90 million to 130 million unique TCR beta sequences from 150 million to 200 million T cells were reported. An early release that covered fewer than 750 HLA-typed donors contained approximately 300 gigabases of sequencing data and tens of millions of unique TCR sequences. Among the approximately 400 genotyped donors, around 81% belonged to the genetic ancestry cluster associated with self-reported Caucasian donors. The study was designed to test whether signatures of past pathogen exposure could be identified by cataloging public T cell receptors. Using immunosequencing, the study profiled T cell repertoires from approximately 700 subjects and related those repertoires to cytomegalovirus serostatus. A separate validation cohort of roughly 130 different subjects was used in addition to the approximately 700-subject first cohort. The study combined high-throughput TCR immunosequencing, statistical association of individual TCRs with disease status, and machine learning to predict cytomegalovirus infection status. To study patterns of TCR occurrence, a later analysis re-analyzed previously published TCR beta repertoires from 666 donors and added high-resolution HLA genotyping. In the later analysis, no new phenotypic data were used to find candidate immune exposures; instead, reliance was placed on TCR beta sequences and their occurrence across donors. To decide whether each TCR beta V gene segment behaved as functional or pseudogenic, an earlier analysis of several hundred of the donors relied on high-throughput TCR beta sequencing. Alongside the repertoire data, information on donor age, sex, ethnicity and CMV serostatus was compiled. A later genetic analysis took genome-wide SNP genotypes for about three fifths of the roughly 670 donors and used that subset as a discovery cohort. All discovery cohort repertoires had been generated on a single sequencing platform. HLA typing covered class I and class II loci at four-digit resolution. The number of donors typed differed by locus, with roughly 629-640 for A, B, C, DRB1 and DQB1, roughly 550 for DQA1, over 600 for DPA1, and some 450 for DPB1. Five DR-DQ haplotypes were treated as single units for association and clustering because of strong linkage in the cohort. Among 300 to 450 genotyped donors of the cohort, an average of approximately 240,000 unique TCR beta nucleotide sequences were sequenced per donor, 15% to 20% of them non-productive.

The junction shows trimming of 1 base on V and 7 bases on J, and the gene matches do not reach 2 bases of it. CDR1 and CDR2 are read off the germline V gene as LGHNA and YNFKEQ. The CDR3 holds 14 amino acids from the cysteine to the phenylalanine. Only the CDR3 DNA is retained, 42 bases long and in frame from the first base. Concerning this clone: Its antigen remains undetermined. No per-base quality is available; no much larger clone lies one base away.

The research as a whole found: Compared with equally common non-associated chains, HLA-associated TCR beta chains in a later analysis were more clonally expanded and had lower generation probabilities. A cluster of highly shared sequence variants was judged likely to represent a technical artifact of the sequencing pipeline. A later analysis found that TCR association rates varied across HLA loci, with DRB1 alleles showing the most associated TCRs and HLA-C alleles the fewest. Some IMGT-functional V segments, including TRBV6-2 and TRBV6-3, could not be distinguished by the 87-base-pair reads and were therefore excluded. According to a later genetic analysis, donors in an Asian-associated ancestry cluster had fewer N-insertions in productive TCRs than the roughly 670-donor mean. In a later analysis, most CMV-associated TCR beta chains were found to appear HLA-restricted, with HLA associations seemingly driven largely by CMV exposure. In vitro tests confirmed that a few of the cytomegalovirus-associated TCR beta chains recognize cytomegalovirus antigens. The classifier was reported to diagnose cytomegalovirus status with high specificity and sensitivity in both the original and validation cohorts. About 17 rarely observed V segments, including chromosome 9 orphons, were excluded from the earlier analysis of approximately 500 of the donors because counts were too low. In a later genetic analysis, a missense DCLRE1C variant was associated with V-gene and J-gene trimming of TCR beta chains, and the association was replicated in an independent cohort. When HLA alleles, especially DR and DQ, strongly co-occurred, TCR associations were difficult to assign to individual alleles. A further reported finding was that TCR beta sequences accurately predicted the HLA-A and HLA-B alleles for most subjects in the first cohort. Only TCR beta chains were sequenced in this cohort, and the absence of alpha or paired-chain data limited detectable features. Because HLA typing was missing for some donors at each locus, association tests included only the typed subset. Correlated functional status among segregating V segments might be attributable to linkage disequilibrium, but an unknown experimental factor could not be ruled out. While some public TCRs were present in many individuals, most TCR sequences turned up only very rarely across donors. Immune exposure information for the cohort was limited to CMV serostatus. According to the authors, the approach could potentially be generalized to other disease states and immunological phenotypes. At a false discovery rate of 0.05, a later analysis linked 15,000 to 20,000 TCR beta sequences to specific HLA alleles. Presence/absence analyses assumed roughly uniform sequencing depth across donors, an assumption that may not hold. A later analysis reported that several top co-occurrence clusters appeared linked to parvovirus B19, influenza, CMV and Epstein-Barr virus. The study gave a list of 150 to 200 TCR beta chains associated with cytomegalovirus. In an earlier analysis of some 550 of the donors, most TCR beta V segments were observed in productive rearrangements about 87% or about 30% of the time, broadly matching IMGT annotations.

To prepare the library, the immunoSEQ multiplex PCR assay was applied. The multiplex PCR relied on a mix of 60 forward primers for TCR Vbeta segments and 13 reverse primers for TCR Jbeta segments. The CDR3 region of rearranged TCR beta genes was amplified from genomic DNA by a multiplex PCR assay. The amplified TCR beta libraries were sequenced on the Illumina HiSeq System as 87-base-pair reads. From the authors' description of their analysis: A later analysis counted about 80 million unique TCR beta chains across the 550 to 750 repertoires, and roughly 10 million of these chains were shared by at least two donors. Raw reads were error-corrected and collapsed into unique sequences with a nearest-neighbor algorithm that merged closely related sequences to remove PCR and sequencing errors. CDR3 sequences were aligned to IMGT reference sequences to assign V, D and J gene segments. Each retained sequence needed at least a six-nucleotide match to both a V gene segment and a J gene segment. Rearrangements were called productive when the CDR3 lacked stop codons and stayed in frame with V and J; all others were non-productive. Following IMGT convention, CDR3 was defined as the stretch from the second conserved V-encoded cysteine up to the conserved J-encoded phenylalanine. Sequences without an unambiguous match to a single V gene segment were excluded from the earlier analysis of several hundred of the donors. In an earlier analysis of 450 to 750 of the donors, a V segment was called functional when productive rearrangements were above 56.7%, and segregating when the standard deviation between donors exceeded 5%. A statistical classification framework was developed to diagnose cytomegalovirus status using the catalog of TCR beta chain sequences. V and J gene assignment, in a later analysis, came from comparing TCR nucleotide sequences with IMGT/GENE-DB human TR gene sequences. Using the TCRdist pipeline, a later analysis assigned CDR3 sequences along with most-parsimonious VDJ recombination scenarios. In a later analysis, every TCR beta chain was defined by the combination of its CDR3 amino acid sequence and its V-gene family, and reads without a unique V-gene family were dropped. A later analysis removed several hundred highly shared, low-generation-probability nucleotide sequences to deal with suspected cross-contamination and a sequencing artifact. In a later analysis, a clonal expansion index was calculated for each public chain from normalized within-repertoire ranks of inferred template counts. In a later analysis, generation probabilities were computed using a VDJ recombination model fitted to out-of-frame rearrangements, and the results were checked against IGoR. In a later analysis, hypergeometric tests were used to score TCR-TCR, TCR-HLA and TCR-CMV co-occurrence, with a repertoire-size bias correction applied to TCR pairs. False discovery rates were estimated in a later analysis by permuting HLA or CMV assignments 20 times. In a later analysis, co-occurring TCRs were grouped using DBSCAN, and TCRdist sequence similarity was added for clustering within HLA-allele-positive subsets. Repertoires with fewer than 30,000 or more than 120,000 public chains were left out of co-occurrence clustering, as were about five repertoires with anomalous nucleotide sharing. Sourced from immuneACCESS, this table was stored by TCRdb with only in-frame sequences that have V and J called. A share of the clones is absent; for the studies checked, an unresolved V gene accounts for under half, and the remainder has no known explanation. The V and J calls and clone size were taken over from that table, and D and trimming were inferred from the DNA. This sample comprises 140,000 to 150,000 clones, approximately 70% of them detected only once. Of the sample, 1.6% falls within the top ten clones.

The cohort was made up of about 670 healthy bone marrow donors. At the time of sampling, every cohort member was nominally healthy, though immune exposures that went unrecorded were likely present. The donor was CMV seronegative and was included in the group of about 400 seronegative cohort members. Each donor provided a peripheral blood sample, and peripheral blood mononuclear cells were used for TCR beta sequencing. Genomic DNA was extracted from the blood cell samples with the Qiagen DNeasy Blood Extraction Kit. The chain is assembled from TRBV4-2 and TRBJ1-4; 8 central bases correspond to TRBD1. This sequence was found in a woman aged 18-29 years in good health and CMV-seronegative. Sequences were obtained from PBMCs. The nucleotide sequence is given as TGTGCCAGCAGCCAAGGGACAGGGACTGAAAAACTGTTTTTT. It translates as CASSQGTGTEKLFF.